This TCR beta chain was found in a study of blood T cell repertoires in COVID-19. Study-wide context: COVID-19 samples, acute and convalescent, were from the United States, Italy and Spain. Nucleic acid was either cDNA or gDNA, and it came from T cells, B-cell-depleted T cells, or PBMCs.

In the original processing: Amplifying reference gene primers gave estimates of nucleated cell counts. Profiled with immunoSEQ multiplex PCR; TCRdb holds only in-frame clones, not every one. For V, J and clone size, that table is used; D and trimming come from the DNA. The sample yields tens of thousands of clones, 90% seen once. The CDR3 consists of 15 residues. CDR1 and CDR2 (germline): MGHRA, YSYEKL. V was clipped by 5 bases and J by 3 bases; unmatched bases: 6. This TCR derives from a woman aged 80 or older with active COVID-19. The gene calls are TRBV4-1 and TRBJ2-5, with 10 bases fitting TRBD2. The sequenced sample consisted of peripheral blood. The CDR3 reads CASSYSGGAEETQYF. CDR3 DNA: TGCGCCAGCAGCTACAGCGGGGGGGCCGAAGAGACCCAGTACTTC.